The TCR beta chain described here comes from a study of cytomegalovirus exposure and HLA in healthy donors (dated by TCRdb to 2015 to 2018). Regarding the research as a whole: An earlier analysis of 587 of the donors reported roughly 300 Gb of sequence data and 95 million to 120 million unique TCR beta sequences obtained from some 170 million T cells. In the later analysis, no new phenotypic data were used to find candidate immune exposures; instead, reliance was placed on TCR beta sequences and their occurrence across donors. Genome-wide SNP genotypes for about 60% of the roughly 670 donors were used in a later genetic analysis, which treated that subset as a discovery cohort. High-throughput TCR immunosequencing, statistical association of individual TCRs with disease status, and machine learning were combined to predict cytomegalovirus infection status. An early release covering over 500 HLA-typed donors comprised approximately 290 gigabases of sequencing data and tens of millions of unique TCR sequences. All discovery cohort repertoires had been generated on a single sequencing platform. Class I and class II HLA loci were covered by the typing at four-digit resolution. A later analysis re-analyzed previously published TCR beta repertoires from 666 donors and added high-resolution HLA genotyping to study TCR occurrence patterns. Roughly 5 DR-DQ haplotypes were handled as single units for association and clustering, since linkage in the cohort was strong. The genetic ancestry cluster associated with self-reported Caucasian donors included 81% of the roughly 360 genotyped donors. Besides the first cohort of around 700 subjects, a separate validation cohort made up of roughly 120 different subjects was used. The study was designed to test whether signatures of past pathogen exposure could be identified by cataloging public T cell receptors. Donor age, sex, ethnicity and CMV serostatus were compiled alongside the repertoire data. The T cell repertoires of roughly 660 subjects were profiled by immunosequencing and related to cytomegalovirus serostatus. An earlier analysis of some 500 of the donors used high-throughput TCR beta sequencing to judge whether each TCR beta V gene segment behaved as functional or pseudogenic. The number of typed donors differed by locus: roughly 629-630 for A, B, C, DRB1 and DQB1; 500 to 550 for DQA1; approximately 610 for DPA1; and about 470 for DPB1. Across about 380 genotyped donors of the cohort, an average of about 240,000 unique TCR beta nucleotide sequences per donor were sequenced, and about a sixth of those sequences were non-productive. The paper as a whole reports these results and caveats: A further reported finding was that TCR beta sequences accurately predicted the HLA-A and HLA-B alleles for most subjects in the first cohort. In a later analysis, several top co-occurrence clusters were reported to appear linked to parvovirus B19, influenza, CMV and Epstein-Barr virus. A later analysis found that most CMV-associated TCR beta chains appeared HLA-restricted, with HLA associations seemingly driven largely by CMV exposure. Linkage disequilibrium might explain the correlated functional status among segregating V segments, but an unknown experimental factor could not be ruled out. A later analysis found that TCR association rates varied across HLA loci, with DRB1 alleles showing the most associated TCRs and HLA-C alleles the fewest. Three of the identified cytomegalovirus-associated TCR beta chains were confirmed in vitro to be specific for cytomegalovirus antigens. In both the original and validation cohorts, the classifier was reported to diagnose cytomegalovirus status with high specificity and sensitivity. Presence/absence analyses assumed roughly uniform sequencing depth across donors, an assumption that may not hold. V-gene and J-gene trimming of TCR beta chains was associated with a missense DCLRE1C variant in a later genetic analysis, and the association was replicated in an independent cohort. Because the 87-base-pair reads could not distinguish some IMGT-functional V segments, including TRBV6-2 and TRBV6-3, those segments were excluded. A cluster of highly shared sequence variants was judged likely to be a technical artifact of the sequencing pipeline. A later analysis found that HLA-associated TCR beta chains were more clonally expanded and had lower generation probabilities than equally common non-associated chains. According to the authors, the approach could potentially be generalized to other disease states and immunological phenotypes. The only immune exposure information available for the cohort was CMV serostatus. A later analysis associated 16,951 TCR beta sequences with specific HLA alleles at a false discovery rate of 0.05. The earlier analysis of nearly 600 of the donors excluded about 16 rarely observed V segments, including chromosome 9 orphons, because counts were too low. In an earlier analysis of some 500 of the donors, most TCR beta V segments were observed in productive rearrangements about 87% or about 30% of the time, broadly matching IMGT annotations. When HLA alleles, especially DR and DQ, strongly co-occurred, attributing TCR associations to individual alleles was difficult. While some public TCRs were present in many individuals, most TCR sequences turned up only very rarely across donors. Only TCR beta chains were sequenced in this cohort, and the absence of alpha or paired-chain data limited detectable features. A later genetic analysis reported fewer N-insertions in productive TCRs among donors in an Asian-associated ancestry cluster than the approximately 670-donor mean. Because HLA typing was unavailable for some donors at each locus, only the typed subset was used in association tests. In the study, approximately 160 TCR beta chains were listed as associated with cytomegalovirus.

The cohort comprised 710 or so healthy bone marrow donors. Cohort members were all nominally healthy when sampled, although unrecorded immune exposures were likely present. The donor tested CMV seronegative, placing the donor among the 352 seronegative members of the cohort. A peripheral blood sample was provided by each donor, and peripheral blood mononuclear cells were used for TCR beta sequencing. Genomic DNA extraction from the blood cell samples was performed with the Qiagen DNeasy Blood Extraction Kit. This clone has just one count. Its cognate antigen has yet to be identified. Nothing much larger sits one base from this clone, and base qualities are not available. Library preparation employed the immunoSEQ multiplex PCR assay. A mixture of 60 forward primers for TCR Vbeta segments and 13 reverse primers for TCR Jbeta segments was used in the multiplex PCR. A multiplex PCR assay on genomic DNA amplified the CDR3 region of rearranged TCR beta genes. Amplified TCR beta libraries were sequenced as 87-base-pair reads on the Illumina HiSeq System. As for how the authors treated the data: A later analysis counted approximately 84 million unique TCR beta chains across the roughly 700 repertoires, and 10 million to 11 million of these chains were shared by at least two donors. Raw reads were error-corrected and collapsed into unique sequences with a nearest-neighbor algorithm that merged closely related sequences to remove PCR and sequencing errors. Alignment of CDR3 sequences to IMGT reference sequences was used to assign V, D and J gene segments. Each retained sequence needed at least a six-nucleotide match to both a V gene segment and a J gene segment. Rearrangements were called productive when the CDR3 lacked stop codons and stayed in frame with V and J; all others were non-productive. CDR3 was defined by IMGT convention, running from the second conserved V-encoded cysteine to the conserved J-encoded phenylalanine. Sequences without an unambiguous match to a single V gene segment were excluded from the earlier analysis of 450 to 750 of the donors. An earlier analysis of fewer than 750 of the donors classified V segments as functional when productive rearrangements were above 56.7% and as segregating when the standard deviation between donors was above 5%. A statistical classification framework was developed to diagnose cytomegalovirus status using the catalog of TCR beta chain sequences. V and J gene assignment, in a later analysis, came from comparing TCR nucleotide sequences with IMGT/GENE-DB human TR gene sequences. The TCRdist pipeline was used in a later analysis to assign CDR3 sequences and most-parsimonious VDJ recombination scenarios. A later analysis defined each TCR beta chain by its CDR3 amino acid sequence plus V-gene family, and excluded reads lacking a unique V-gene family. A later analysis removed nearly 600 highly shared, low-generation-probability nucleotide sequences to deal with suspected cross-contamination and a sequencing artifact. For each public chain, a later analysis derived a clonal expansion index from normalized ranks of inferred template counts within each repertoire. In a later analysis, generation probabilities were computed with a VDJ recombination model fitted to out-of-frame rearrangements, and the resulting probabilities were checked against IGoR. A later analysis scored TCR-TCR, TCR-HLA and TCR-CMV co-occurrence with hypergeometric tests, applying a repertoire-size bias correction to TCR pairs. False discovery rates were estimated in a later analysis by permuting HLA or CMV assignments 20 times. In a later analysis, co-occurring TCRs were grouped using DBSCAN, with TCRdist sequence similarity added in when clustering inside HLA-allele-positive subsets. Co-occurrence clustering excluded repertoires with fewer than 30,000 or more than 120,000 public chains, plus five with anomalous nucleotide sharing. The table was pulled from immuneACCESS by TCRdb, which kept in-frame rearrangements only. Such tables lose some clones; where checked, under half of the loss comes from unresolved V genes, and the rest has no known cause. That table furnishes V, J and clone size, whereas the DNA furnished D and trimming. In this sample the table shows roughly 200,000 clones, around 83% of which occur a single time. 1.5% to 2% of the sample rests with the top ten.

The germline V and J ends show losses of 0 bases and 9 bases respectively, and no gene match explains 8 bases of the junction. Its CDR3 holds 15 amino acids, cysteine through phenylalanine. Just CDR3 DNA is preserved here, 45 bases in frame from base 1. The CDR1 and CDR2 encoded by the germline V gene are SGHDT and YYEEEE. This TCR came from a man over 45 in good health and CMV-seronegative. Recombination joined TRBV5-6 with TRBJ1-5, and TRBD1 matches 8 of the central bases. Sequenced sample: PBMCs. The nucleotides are TGTGCCAGCAGCTTGGCAGGGGGCGCATATGGGCCCCAGCATTTT. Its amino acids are CASSLAGGAYGPQHF.